The clone carrying this TCR beta chain was detected ten times or more. The target antigen is unknown. These data are taken from a study of early T cells in non-severe SARS-CoV-2 infection. Study information: Sequencing used unsorted whole-blood bulk RNA, so chains lack pairing. Study-wide findings and caveats: Matching against VDJdb likely underestimated virus-specific expansions, favoring anti-spike CD8.

This CDR3 is 14 amino acids long. Germline V lookup: CDR1 SNHLY, CDR2 FYNNEI. The V gene end was trimmed by 6 bases and the J gene end by 6 bases; junction bases not matched to a gene: 7. The TCR library protocol attached unique molecular identifiers to the individual cDNA molecules. TCRdb re-analysed the 5' RACE reads in MiXCR, keeping a single row per CDR3 protein. The profile shows 98,000 or so distinct CDR3 sequences, roughly 12% of them singletons. This receptor was identified in an adult who was a healthcare worker with PCR-confirmed SARS-CoV-2 infection or an uninfected control (not recorded which). The chain employs TRBV2 and TRBJ2-1; TRBD1 matches at 8 bases. The specimen sequenced was whole blood. Here the CDR3 DNA reads TGTGCCAGCAGACGGACAGGGATGGGCAATGAGCAGTTCTTC. This sequence encodes CASRRTGMGNEQFF.